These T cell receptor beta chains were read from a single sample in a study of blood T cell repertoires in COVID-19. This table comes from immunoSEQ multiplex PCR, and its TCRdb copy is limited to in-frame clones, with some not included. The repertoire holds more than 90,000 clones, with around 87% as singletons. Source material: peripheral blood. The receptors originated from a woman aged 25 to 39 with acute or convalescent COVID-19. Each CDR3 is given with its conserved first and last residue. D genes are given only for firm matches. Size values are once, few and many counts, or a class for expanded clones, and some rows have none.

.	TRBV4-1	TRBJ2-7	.	TGCGCCAGCAGTGTCCTAGGGGTCAGGGACGAGCAGTACTTC	CASSVLGVRDEQYF
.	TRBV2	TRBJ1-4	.	TGTGCCAGCAGTGATCGCGGGAATGAAAAACTGTTTTTT	CASSDRGNEKLFF
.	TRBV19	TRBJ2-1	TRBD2	TGTGCCAGTAGTACGACTAGCGGGGGAGGCAATGAGCAGTTCTTC	CASSTTSGGGNEQFF
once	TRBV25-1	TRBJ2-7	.	TGTGCCAGCAGTGAATCAGGGAAAGAGCAGTACTTC	CASSESGKEQYF
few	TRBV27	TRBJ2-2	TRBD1	TGTGCCAGCAGTTGGGACAGGGTGAACACCGGGGAGCTGTTTTTT	CASSWDRVNTGELFF
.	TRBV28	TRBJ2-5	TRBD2	TGTGCCAGCGCCCTACGAGGCCGGGAGGAAGAGACCCAGTACTTC	CASALRGREEETQYF
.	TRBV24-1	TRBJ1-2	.	TGTGCCACCAGTGGAGAGGACTATGGCTACACCTTC	CATSGEDYGYTF
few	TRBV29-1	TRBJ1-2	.	TGCAGCGTTGAAGATTCGGCAATCGCGGGCTATGGCTACACCTTC	CSVEDSAIAGYGYTF
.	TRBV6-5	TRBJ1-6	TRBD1	TGTGCCAGCAGTTACCGTAGACAGGGGCTCGCCCTCCACTTT	CASSYRRQGLALHF
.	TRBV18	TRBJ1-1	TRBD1	TGTGCCAGCTCACCCAGACAGGGTATGAACACTGAAGCTTTCTTT	CASSPRQGMNTEAFF
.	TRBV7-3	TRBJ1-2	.	TGTGCCAGCAGCTTAGACGGGGGGAGTGGCTACACCTTC	CASSLDGGSGYTF
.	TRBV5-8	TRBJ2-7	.	TGTGCCAGCAGCTCCATTGCTAGCAGGGGGGTCTACGAGCAGTACTTC	CASSSIASRGVYEQYF
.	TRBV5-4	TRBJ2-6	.	TGTGCCAGCAGCCGCGGACTTGGCGCATCTGGGGCCAACGTCCTGACTTTC	CASSRGLGASGANVLTF
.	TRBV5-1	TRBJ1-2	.	TGCGCCAGCAGCTTGGTTGGCGGATTTAACTATGGCTACACCTTC	CASSLVGGFNYGYTF
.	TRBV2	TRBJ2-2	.	TGTGCCAGCAGTGTGATGGGGACACCCGGGGAGCTGTTTTTT	CASSVMGTPGELFF
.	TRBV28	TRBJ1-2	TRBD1	TGTGCCAGCAGGACAGGGGGCGCAAAAAGTCTACATGGCTACACCTTC	CASRTGGAKSLHGYTF
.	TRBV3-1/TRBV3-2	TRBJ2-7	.	TGTGCCAGCAGCCAAGGACCTCTCCTCCGGGACACTTCCTACGAGCAGTACTTC	CASSQGPLLRDTSYEQYF
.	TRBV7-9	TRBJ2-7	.	TGTGCCAGCAGCTTTGGAGGGACGTTCTCCTACGAGCAGTACTTC	CASSFGGTFSYEQYF